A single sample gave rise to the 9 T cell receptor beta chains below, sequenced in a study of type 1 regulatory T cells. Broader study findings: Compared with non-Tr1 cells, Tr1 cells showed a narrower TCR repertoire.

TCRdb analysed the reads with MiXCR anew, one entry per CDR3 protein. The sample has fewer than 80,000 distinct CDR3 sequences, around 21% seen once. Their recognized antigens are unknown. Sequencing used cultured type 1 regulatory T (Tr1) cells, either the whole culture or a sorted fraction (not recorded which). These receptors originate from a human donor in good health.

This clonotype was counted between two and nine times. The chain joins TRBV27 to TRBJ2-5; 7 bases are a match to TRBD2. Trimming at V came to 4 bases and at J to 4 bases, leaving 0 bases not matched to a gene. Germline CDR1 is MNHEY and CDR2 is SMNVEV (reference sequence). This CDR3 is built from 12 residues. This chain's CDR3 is CASSSGGETQYF. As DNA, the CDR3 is TGTGCCAGCAGTTCGGGGGGAGAGACCCAGTACTTC.

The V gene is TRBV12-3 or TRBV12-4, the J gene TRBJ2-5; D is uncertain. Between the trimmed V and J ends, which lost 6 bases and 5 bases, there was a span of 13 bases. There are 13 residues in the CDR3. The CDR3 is CASSPLFRETQYF. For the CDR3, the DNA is TGTGCCAGCAGCCCTTTGTTTCGGGAGACCCAGTACTTC.

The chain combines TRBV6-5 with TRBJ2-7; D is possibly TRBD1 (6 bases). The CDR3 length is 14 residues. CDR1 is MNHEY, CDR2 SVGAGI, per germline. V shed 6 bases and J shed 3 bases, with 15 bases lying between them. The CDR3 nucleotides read TGTGCCAGCAGGGATCCGGGACACGACTACGAGCAGTACTTC. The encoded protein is CASRDPGHDYEQYF.

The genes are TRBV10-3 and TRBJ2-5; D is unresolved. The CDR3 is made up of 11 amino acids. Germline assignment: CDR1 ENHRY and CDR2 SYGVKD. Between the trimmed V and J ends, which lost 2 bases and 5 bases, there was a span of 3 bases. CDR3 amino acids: CAISERETQYF. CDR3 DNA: TGTGCCATCAGTGAGAGGGAGACCCAGTACTTC.

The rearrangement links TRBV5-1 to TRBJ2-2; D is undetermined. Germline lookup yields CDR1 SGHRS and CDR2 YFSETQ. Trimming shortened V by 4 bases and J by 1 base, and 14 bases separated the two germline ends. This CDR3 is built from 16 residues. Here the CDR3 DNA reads TGCGCCAGCAGCGTATCCGATTCGAGGAACACCGGGGAGCTGTTTTTT. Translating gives CASSVSDSRNTGELFF.

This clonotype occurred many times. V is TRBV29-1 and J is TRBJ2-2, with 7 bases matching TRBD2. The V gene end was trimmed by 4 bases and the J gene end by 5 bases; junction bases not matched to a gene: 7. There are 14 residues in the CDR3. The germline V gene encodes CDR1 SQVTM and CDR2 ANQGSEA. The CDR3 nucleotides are TGCAGCGTTGTTGGCGGGAGTCGAACCGGGGAGCTGTTTTTT. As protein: CSVVGGSRTGELFF.

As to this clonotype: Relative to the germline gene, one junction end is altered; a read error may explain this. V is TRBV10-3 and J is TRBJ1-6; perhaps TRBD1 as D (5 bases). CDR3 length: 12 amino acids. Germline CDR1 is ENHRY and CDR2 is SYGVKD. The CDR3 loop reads CAISGGDSPPHF. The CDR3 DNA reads TGTGCCATCTCGGGGGGAGACTCACCCCCCCACTTT.

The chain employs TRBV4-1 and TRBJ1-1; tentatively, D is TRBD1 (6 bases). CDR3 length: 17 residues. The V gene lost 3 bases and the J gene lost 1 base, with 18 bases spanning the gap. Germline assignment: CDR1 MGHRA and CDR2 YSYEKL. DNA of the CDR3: TGCGCCAGCAGCCACCAAACCGGGACACACGCGAACACTGAAGCTTTCTTT. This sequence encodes CASSHQTGTHANTEAFF.

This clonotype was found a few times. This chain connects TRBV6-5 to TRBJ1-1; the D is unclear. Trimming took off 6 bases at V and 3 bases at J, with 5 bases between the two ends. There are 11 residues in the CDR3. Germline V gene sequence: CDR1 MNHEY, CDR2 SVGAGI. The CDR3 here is CASRRDTEAFF. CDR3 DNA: TGTGCCAGCAGACGGGACACTGAAGCTTTCTTT.